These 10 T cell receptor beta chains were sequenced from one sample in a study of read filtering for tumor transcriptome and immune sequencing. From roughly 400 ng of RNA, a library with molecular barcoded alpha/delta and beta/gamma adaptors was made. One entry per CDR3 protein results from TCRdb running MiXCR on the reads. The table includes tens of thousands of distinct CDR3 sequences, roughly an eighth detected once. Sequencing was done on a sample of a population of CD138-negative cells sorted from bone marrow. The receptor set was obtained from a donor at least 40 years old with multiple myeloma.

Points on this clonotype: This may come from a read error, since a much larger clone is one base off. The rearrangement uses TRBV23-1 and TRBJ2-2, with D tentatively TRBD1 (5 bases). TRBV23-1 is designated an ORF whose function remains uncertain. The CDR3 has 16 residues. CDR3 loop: CTSSHSGFANTGELFF. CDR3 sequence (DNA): TGCACCAGCAGTCATTCAGGGTTCGCGAACACCGGGGAGCTGTTTTTT.

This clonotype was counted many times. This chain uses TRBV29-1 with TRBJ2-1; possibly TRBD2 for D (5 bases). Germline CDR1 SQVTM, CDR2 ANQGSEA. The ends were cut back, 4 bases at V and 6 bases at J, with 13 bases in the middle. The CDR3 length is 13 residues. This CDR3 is CSVAFGSFNEQFF. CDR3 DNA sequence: TGCAGCGTTGCGTTTGGGAGTTTCAATGAGCAGTTCTTC.

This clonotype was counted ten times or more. Here the CDR3 DNA reads TGTGCCAGCACTCAAGTTGACGGAGCTGGAAACACCATATATTTT. Encoded protein: CASTQVDGAGNTIYF. The V gene is TRBV6-2 or TRBV6-3, the J gene TRBJ1-3; unclear D gene. The CDR3 consists of 15 residues. Germline loops: CDR1 MNHEY, CDR2 SVGEGT. The ends were cut back, 7 bases at V and 2 bases at J, with 15 bases in the middle.

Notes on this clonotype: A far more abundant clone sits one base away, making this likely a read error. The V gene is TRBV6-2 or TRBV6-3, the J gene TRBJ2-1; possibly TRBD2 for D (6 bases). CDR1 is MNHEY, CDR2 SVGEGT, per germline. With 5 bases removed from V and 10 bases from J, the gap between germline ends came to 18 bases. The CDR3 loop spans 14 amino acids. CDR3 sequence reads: CASSTGEATYEQFF. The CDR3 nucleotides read TGTGCCAGCAGTACGGGAGAAGCTACCTACGAGCAGTTCTTC.

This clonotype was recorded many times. CDR3 sequence reads: CSATGLAGMETQYF. As DNA, the CDR3 is TGCAGTGCTACTGGACTAGCGGGAATGGAGACCCAGTACTTC. V gene TRBV20-1 combines with J gene TRBJ2-5; TRBD2 matches at 12 bases. The germline gives CDR1 DFQATT, CDR2 SNEGSKA (reference sequence). The V gene end was trimmed by 4 bases and the J gene end by 5 bases; junction bases not matched to a gene: 5. The CDR3 covers 14 residues.

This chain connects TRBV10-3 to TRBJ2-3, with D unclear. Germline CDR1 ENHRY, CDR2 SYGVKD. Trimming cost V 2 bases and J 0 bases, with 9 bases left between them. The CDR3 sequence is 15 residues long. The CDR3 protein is CAISEGRESTDTQYF. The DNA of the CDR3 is TGTGCCATCAGTGAGGGTAGGGAAAGCACAGATACGCAGTATTTT.

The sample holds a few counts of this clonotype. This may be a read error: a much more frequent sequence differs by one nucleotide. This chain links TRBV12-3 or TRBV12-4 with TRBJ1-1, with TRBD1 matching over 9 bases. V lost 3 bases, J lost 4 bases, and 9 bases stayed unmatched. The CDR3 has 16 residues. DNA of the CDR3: TGTGCCAGCAGTTTCAGGACAGGGGCCCTGGGCACTGAAGCTTTCTTT. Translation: CASSFRTGALGTEAFF.

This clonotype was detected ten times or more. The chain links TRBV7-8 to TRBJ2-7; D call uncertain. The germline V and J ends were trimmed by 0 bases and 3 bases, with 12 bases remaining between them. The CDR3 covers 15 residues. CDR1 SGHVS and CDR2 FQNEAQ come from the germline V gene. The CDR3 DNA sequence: TGTGCCAGCAGCTTAGCGTTCGGGCCGATCTACGAGCAGTACTTC. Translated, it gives CASSLAFGPIYEQYF.

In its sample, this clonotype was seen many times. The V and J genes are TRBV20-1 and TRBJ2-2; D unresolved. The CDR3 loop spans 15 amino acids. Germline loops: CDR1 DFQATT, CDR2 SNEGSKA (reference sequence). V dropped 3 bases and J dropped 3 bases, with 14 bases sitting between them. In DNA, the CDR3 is TGCAGTGCTAGTTATGTGACTCCCTACACCGGGGAGCTGTTTTTT. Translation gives CSASYVTPYTGELFF.

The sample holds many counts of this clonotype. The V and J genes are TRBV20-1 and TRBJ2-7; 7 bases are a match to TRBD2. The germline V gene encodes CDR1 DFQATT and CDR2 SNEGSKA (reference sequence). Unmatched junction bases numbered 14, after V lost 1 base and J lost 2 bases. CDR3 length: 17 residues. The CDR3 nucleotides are TGCAGTGCTAGAGCCCCCTTTGAGCGGGAAGCCACCTACGAGCAGTACTTC. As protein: CSARAPFEREATYEQYF.